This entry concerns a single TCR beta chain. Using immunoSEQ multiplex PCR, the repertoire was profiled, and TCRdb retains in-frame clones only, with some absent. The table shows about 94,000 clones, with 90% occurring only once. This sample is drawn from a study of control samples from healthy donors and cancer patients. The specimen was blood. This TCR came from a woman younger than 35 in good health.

The chain's CDR3 is CASSLRGGVTGELFF. The CDR3 DNA sequence: TGTGCCAGCAGCTTAAGAGGGGGCGTCACCGGGGAGCTGTTTTTT. The genes are TRBV7-9 and TRBJ2-2; TRBD1 agrees at 7 bases. The CDR3 extends over 15 amino acids. Unmatched junction bases numbered 4, after V lost 2 bases and J lost 4 bases. CDR1 and CDR2 from the germline V gene are SEHNR and FQNEAQ (reference sequence).